This T cell receptor beta chain was profiled in a study of blood T cell repertoires in COVID-19. For the study at large: Sites across the United States, Italy and Spain contributed samples from acute and convalescent COVID-19.

The Seattle patients, enrolled during active infection, were followed longitudinally. Profiling relied on immunoSEQ multiplex PCR, and the TCRdb table lists in-frame clones only, not all of them. Of roughly 440,000 clones in the sample, roughly 88% were seen once. Looked up from germline, CDR1 is MNHNY and CDR2 is SVGAGI (reference sequence). V trimming: 4 bases; J trimming: 10 bases; junction bases outside the gene matches: 12. The CDR3 has 16 residues. The chain carries TRBV6-6 and TRBJ1-6; 8 bases are a match to TRBD1. The sample was peripheral blood. This TCR was recovered from a woman between 50 and 59 years old with COVID-19, enrolled during active disease. This chain's CDR3 is CASSWTGGQGQSPLHF. DNA for the CDR3: TGTGCCAGCAGTTGGACCGGAGGACAGGGTCAATCACCCCTCCACTTT.